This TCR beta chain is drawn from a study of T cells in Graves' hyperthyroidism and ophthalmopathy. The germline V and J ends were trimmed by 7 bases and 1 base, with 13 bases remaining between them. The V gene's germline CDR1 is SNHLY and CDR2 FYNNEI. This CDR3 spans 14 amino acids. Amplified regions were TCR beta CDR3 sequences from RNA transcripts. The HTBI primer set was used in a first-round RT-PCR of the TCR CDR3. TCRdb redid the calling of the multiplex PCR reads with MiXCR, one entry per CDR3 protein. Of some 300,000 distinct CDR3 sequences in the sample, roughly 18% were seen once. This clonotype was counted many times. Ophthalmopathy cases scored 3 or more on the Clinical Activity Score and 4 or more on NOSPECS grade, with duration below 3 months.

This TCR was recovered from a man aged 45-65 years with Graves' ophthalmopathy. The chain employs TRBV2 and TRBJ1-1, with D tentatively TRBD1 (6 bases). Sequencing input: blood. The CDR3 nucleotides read TGTGCCAGCATACAGACAGGACAGAACACTGAAGCTTTCTTT. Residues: CASIQTGQNTEAFF.